Presented here are 18 T cell receptor beta chains from one specimen sequenced in a study of a mutant IDH1 vaccine in newly diagnosed glioma. TCRdb's copy holds only in-frame clones and misses some; the assay was immunoSEQ multiplex PCR. Here the sample spans over 60,000 clones, roughly 76% being singletons. Indicated time point: week 35, safety follow-up. What each vaccine dose contained was 300 ug of mutant IDH1 20-mer peptide, accompanied by topical imiquimod. These receptors have no known antigen. The sequencing used PBMCs, collected from a glioma patient whose treatment included an IDH1 peptide vaccine. Receptor source: a man between 35 and 55 years old with glioma.

This chain joins TRBV19 and TRBJ2-1; D perhaps matches TRBD2 (5 bases). The CDR3 is 16 residues long. Trimming took off 4 bases at V and 5 bases at J, with 18 bases between the two ends. CDR1 and CDR2 (germline): LNHDA, SQIVND (reference sequence). CDR3 nucleotide sequence: TGTGCCAGTAGTAGACCCTTAGTGTGGGGAGACAATGAGCAGTTCTTC. Translation gives CASSRPLVWGDNEQFF.

V usage is TRBV7-2 and J usage is TRBJ2-7, with D tentatively TRBD1 (5 bases). This CDR3 contains 13 residues. The ends were cut back, 8 bases at V and 4 bases at J, with 15 bases in the middle. CDR1 is SGHTA and CDR2 is FQGNSA in the germline V gene. The CDR3 sequence: CASRTPDEYEQYF. In nucleotides, the CDR3 is TGTGCCAGCCGGACACCGGATGAATACGAGCAGTACTTC.

This sequence joins TRBV4-3 and TRBJ1-4; D call uncertain. The CDR3 sequence is 15 residues long. The germline V and J ends were trimmed by 0 bases and 5 bases, with 10 bases remaining between them. The germline V gene encodes CDR1 LGHNA and CDR2 YSLEER. The CDR3, as DNA: TGCGCCAGCAGCCAAGATAGAAAGGAGAATGAAAAACTGTTTTTT. Protein: CASSQDRKENEKLFF.

V is TRBV30 and J is TRBJ2-7; TRBD1 is a possible D gene (5 bases). This CDR3 has 13 residues. CDR1 is GTSNPN and CDR2 is SVGIG in the germline V gene (reference sequence). V was pared by 5 bases and J by 3 bases, with 14 bases between. The chain's CDR3 is CAWGYTGFYEQYF. The CDR3 nucleotides read TGTGCCTGGGGTTACACAGGTTTCTACGAGCAGTACTTC.

This clone was counted many times. The chain has TRBV7-2 and TRBJ2-1; D gene unclear. Per the germline V gene, CDR1 is SGHTA and CDR2 is FQGNSA. The CDR3 runs 15 residues. Trimming left V 6 bases short and J 2 bases short, with 14 bases between. The CDR3 sequence is CASRGTGPTYNEQFF. The CDR3 nucleotides read TGTGCCAGCAGAGGTACCGGACCGACCTACAATGAGCAGTTCTTC.

The chain's CDR3 is CASSKQAWGYGYTF. The CDR3 coding sequence is TGTGCCAGTAGTAAACAGGCCTGGGGCTATGGCTACACCTTC. The chain combines TRBV19 with TRBJ1-2; D might be TRBD1 (5 bases). The CDR3 is 14 amino acids. V was shortened by 4 bases and J by 4 bases, with 13 bases between the two germline ends. Germline CDR1 is LNHDA and CDR2 is SQIVND (reference sequence).

The rearrangement links TRBV9 to TRBJ1-4, with 7 positions matching TRBD1. V shed 1 base and J 8 bases; nucleotides not matched to a gene: 8. This CDR3 is built from 15 residues. Per the germline V gene, CDR1 is SGDLS and CDR2 is YYNGEE. The CDR3 DNA sequence: TGTGCCAGCAGCGTAACGGACAGGCGAGGAGAAAAACTGTTTTTT. Protein sequence: CASSVTDRRGEKLFF.

This chain uses TRBV30 with TRBJ1-3; TRBD1 matches at 8 bases. V was clipped by 5 bases and J by 3 bases; unmatched bases: 3. The CDR3 totals 13 residues. Germline V CDR1 and CDR2: GTSNPN, SVGIG (reference sequence). For the CDR3, the DNA is TGTGCCTGGGGGACAGGCATTGGAAACACCATATATTTT. It encodes CAWGTGIGNTIYF.

The chain combines TRBV27 with TRBJ2-2; D is uncertain. The germline V gene has CDR1 MNHEY and CDR2 SMNVEV (reference sequence). This CDR3 region has 13 residues. V shed 3 bases and J shed 7 bases, with 9 bases lying between them. This chain's CDR3 is CASSFGRLGELFF. The CDR3 coding sequence is TGTGCCAGCAGTTTTGGGCGACTCGGGGAGCTGTTTTTT.

The chain employs TRBV11-3 and TRBJ2-2; tentatively, D is TRBD1 (5 bases). Looked up from germline, CDR1 is SGHNT and CDR2 is YENEEA. V lost 4 bases and J 4 bases, leaving 13 bases between the germline ends. This CDR3 has 15 amino acids. This CDR3 is CASSSKGAVTGELFF. The CDR3 nucleotides are TGTGCCAGCAGCTCAAAAGGGGCAGTCACCGGGGAGCTGTTTTTT. The variable domain in full, completed from reference TRBV11-3 and TRBJ2-2, reads EAGVVQSPRYKIIEKKQPVAFWCNPISGHNTLYWYLQNLGQGPELLIRYENEEAVDDSQLPKDRFSAERLKGVDSTLKIQPAELGDSAVYLCASSSKGAVTGELFFGEGSRLTVL.

The V gene is TRBV12-5, the J gene TRBJ2-4; 10 bases map to TRBD1. Losses at the gene ends were 6 bases for V and 2 bases for J; bases not matched to a gene: 4. The CDR3 has 15 residues. Germline V gives CDR1 LGHNT, CDR2 FRNRAP. CDR3 coding DNA: TGTGCTAGTGGAGTGACAGGGGGCTCCAAAAACATTCAGTACTTC. Protein product: CASGVTGGSKNIQYF.

The chain carries TRBV29-1 and TRBJ2-5, with TRBD2 as a possible D gene (6 bases). CDR3 size: 13 residues. Trimming left V 4 bases short and J 4 bases short, with 13 bases between. Germline values: CDR1 SQVTM, CDR2 ANQGSEA. The CDR3 loop is CSVVREWGETQYF. Written as DNA, the CDR3 is TGCAGCGTTGTCCGGGAGTGGGGAGAGACCCAGTACTTC.

The CDR3 spells CASSFIAGGHFEQFF. CDR3 in DNA: TGTGCCAGCAGCTTCATAGCGGGGGGACACTTTGAGCAGTTCTTC. The chain links TRBV7-2 to TRBJ2-1; TRBD2 agrees at 10 bases. Losses at the gene ends were 3 bases for V and 9 bases for J; bases not matched to a gene: 8. The germline V gene encodes CDR1 SGHTA and CDR2 FQGNSA. The CDR3 is made up of 15 amino acids. The full variable domain, completed using reference TRBV7-2 and TRBJ2-1, is GAGVSQSPSNKVTEKGKDVELRCDPISGHTALYWYRQSLGQGLEFLIYFQGNSAPDKSGLPSDRFSAERTGGSVSTLTIQRTQQEDSAVYLCASSFIAGGHFEQFFGPGTRLTVL.

The rearrangement links TRBV5-1 to TRBJ1-2; 9 bases line up with TRBD1. The CDR3 loop spans 15 amino acids. Germline CDR1 SGHRS, CDR2 YFSETQ. Trimming cost V 4 bases and J 4 bases; bases outside gene matches: 8. CDR3 sequence reads: CASSPTSTGGYGYTF. The CDR3 DNA reads TGCGCCAGCAGCCCGACCTCGACAGGGGGCTATGGCTACACCTTC. Full variable domain (remainder filled in from reference TRBV5-1 and TRBJ1-2): KAGVTQTPRYLIKTRGQQVTLSCSPISGHRSVSWYQQTPGQGLQFLFEYFSETQRNKGNFPGRFSGRQFSNSRSEMNVSTLELGDSALYLCASSPTSTGGYGYTFGSGTRLTVV.

V gene TRBV7-2 combines with J gene TRBJ1-1; D may be TRBD1 (5 bases). V was shortened by 3 bases and J by 0 bases, with 11 bases between the two germline ends. CDR1 and CDR2 from the germline V gene are SGHTA and FQGNSA. The CDR3 runs to 15 residues. CDR3 residues: CASSFFGQLNTEAFF. CDR3 sequence (DNA): TGTGCCAGCAGCTTTTTCGGACAATTGAACACTGAAGCTTTCTTT. The whole variable domain, filled in from reference TRBV7-2 and TRBJ1-1, reads GAGVSQSPSNKVTEKGKDVELRCDPISGHTALYWYRQSLGQGLEFLIYFQGNSAPDKSGLPSDRFSAERTGGSVSTLTIQRTQQEDSAVYLCASSFFGQLNTEAFFGQGTRLTVV.

This rearrangement joins TRBV7-6 to TRBJ2-1; 7 nucleotides line up with TRBD2. Germline trimming cut 5 bases from V and 5 bases from J; bases unmatched to any gene: 12. This CDR3 has 16 residues. Germline V CDR1 and CDR2: SGHVS, FNYEAQ. CDR3 region: CASSPIGGGSNNEQFF. The CDR3 region has the DNA TGTGCCAGCAGCCCAATTGGGGGGGGGTCGAACAATGAGCAGTTCTTC.

The CDR3 reads CASSSGTGGHEQFF. The CDR3 DNA is TGTGCCAGCAGTTCAGGGACAGGGGGTCATGAGCAGTTCTTC. V and J are TRBV27 and TRBJ2-1, with 11 bases lining up with TRBD1. The CDR3 spans 14 residues. Germline V lookup: CDR1 MNHEY, CDR2 SMNVEV (reference sequence). The ends lost 4 bases at V and 8 bases at J; junction bases unmatched: 4.

V and J are TRBV19 and TRBJ1-1, with unresolved D. The CDR3 length is 15 residues. V was trimmed by 3 bases and J by 0 bases, leaving 11 bases between them. Germline V gives CDR1 LNHDA, CDR2 SQIVND (reference sequence). The CDR3 region is CASSIDQLMNTEAFF. CDR3 nucleotide sequence: TGTGCCAGTAGTATTGACCAGCTCATGAACACTGAAGCTTTCTTT.